This TCR beta chain originates from a study of neurological immune-mediated disorders. Notes on the study in general: Falling below healthy controls, multiple sclerosis showed the least TCR clonal expansion, while HTLV-1-associated myelopathy showed the most.

From germline, CDR1 is SGHRS and CDR2 YFSETQ. The CDR3 is made up of 14 amino acids. Deletions cut 0 bases from V and 7 bases from J, with 8 bases between. This clonotype has ten or more counts. Its antigen is undetermined. Synthesis of cDNA used 5'RACE (with 10-nucleotide random UMIs). TCRdb independently ran MiXCR on the 5' RACE reads; one entry per CDR3 protein. The data hold tens of thousands of distinct CDR3 sequences, with about 9.4% observed a single time. The J gene is TRBJ1-6, the V gene TRBV5-1; no definite D call. Sequences were obtained from PBMCs. The TCR sequence derives from a woman aged 35 to 49 with HTLV-1-associated myelopathy (HAM/TSP). CDR3 nucleotide sequence: TGCGCCAGCAGCTTGGGACGGGGAAATTCACCCCTCCACTTT. Protein product: CASSLGRGNSPLHF.